These T cell receptor beta chains were read from a single sample in a study of blood T cell repertoires in COVID-19. Generated by immunoSEQ multiplex PCR, the TCRdb table keeps only in-frame clones and is missing some. The table shows some 140,000 clones, with around three quarters occurring only once. Material: peripheral blood. The receptors originated from a man at least 80 years old with acute or convalescent COVID-19. The CDR3 runs from the conserved cysteine through the conserved F or W. D genes are given only for firm matches. Size values are once, few and many counts, or a class for expanded clones, and some rows have none.

>.|few|TRBJ2-3|TRBV4-1
TGCGCCAGCAGCCAAGAGGAGAGGGCAGATACGCAGTATTTT
CASSQEERADTQYF
>.|.|TRBJ1-1|TRBV12-3/TRBV12-4
TGTGCCAGCAGCCCTATGCGGAACACTGAAGCTTTCTTT
CASSPMRNTEAFF
>TRBD2|once|TRBJ2-7|TRBV4-3
TGCGCCGCACGAGAAGCGGGGATAGATTACGAGCAGTACTTC
CAAREAGIDYEQYF
>.|.|TRBJ2-5|TRBV7-3
TGTGCCAGCAGCTTAAGCAGGGGAGAGACCCAGTACTTC
CASSLSRGETQYF
>.|.|TRBJ2-1|TRBV24-1
TGTGCCACCAGCCGGAGCGATGAGCAGTTCTTC
CATSRSDEQFF
>.|.|TRBJ2-4|TRBV28
TGTGCCAGCAGTTTCCCAGAAAAAGCCAAAAACATTCAGTACTTC
CASSFPEKAKNIQYF
>.|few|TRBJ1-5|TRBV28
TGTGCCAGCAGTCTAACTTCTAGCAATCAGCCCCAGCATTTT
CASSLTSSNQPQHF
>TRBD2|.|TRBJ2-5|TRBV5-1
TGCGCCAGCAGCCTGGGACTAGCGGGAGGAGAGACCCAGTACTTC
CASSLGLAGGETQYF
>TRBD1|.|TRBJ1-1|TRBV6-2/TRBV6-3
TGTGCCAGCAGTTACGGGACAGGGACCACTGAAGCTTTCTTT
CASSYGTGTTEAFF
>.|.|TRBJ1-2|TRBV2
TGTGCCAGCAGTGAAGAAAAAGGGGAAGACGATGGCTACACCTTC
CASSEEKGEDDGYTF
>.|once|TRBJ2-1|TRBV12-3/TRBV12-4
TGTGCCAGCAGTTTTGGAGGGAATGAGCAGTTCTTC
CASSFGGNEQFF
>.|once|TRBJ2-7|TRBV11-2
TGTGCCAGCAGCTTACAGAACACCGAGCAGTACTTC
CASSLQNTEQYF
>.|.|TRBJ2-4|TRBV18
TGTGCCAGCTCGACCCAGGGGACACTAATCAACATTCAGTACTTC
CASSTQGTLINIQYF
>.|once|TRBJ2-2|TRBV11-2
TGTGCCAGCAGCTTAGACCGGGGGGCAGGCACCGGGGAGCTGTTTTTT
CASSLDRGAGTGELFF
>.|.|TRBJ2-6|TRBV15
TGTGCCACCAGCAGGGTACCTAGGGGGGCCAACGTCCTGACTTTC
CATSRVPRGANVLTF
>TRBD2|.|TRBJ2-5|TRBV11-2
TGTGCCAGCTCGTCGGGGGGGGGCAAGACCCAGTACTTC
CASSSGGGKTQYF
>TRBD1|.|TRBJ1-1|TRBV5-1
TGCGCCAGCAGCCGCGCACAGGGGCGGAACACTGAAGCTTTCTTT
CASSRAQGRNTEAFF
>.|.|TRBJ2-2|TRBV28
TGTGCCAGCAGTCCCCCCCTAGCGTTCGGGGAGCTGTTTTTT
CASSPPLAFGELFF
>TRBD2|.|TRBJ2-1|TRBV27
TGTGCCAGCAGTCAACTAGCGGGGGGTCATGAGCAGTTCTTC
CASSQLAGGHEQFF
>.|.|TRBJ1-1|TRBV2
TGTGCCAGCAGAGATCTTAGGACAAGCAAGATGAACACTGAAGCTTTCTTT
CASRDLRTSKMNTEAFF
>.|.|TRBJ2-4|TRBV3-1/TRBV3-2
TGTGCCAGCAGCCCTTGGACAGAGAAAAACATTCAGTACTTC
CASSPWTEKNIQYF
>.|few|TRBJ1-3|TRBV6-6
TGTGCCAGCAGTTACGGGGCGGCGAGCTCTGGAAACACCATATATTTT
CASSYGAASSGNTIYF
>TRBD2|few|TRBJ2-7|TRBV7-2
TGTGCCAGCAGCCTAGAGGCGGGGGGTACCTACGAGCAGTACTTC
CASSLEAGGTYEQYF
>TRBD1|.|TRBJ2-2|TRBV19
TGTGCCAGTAGTTCCTCTCCCCGAACGCCGGGACAGAGCACCGGGGAGCTGTTTTTT
CASSSSPRTPGQSTGELFF
>.|.|TRBJ1-1|TRBV19
TGTGCCAGTACCCGGAACACTGAAGCTTTCTTT
CASTRNTEAFF
>TRBD1|few|TRBJ2-2|TRBV6-2/TRBV6-3
TGTGCCAGCAGTGACGACAGGGACACCGGGGAGCTGTTTTTT
CASSDDRDTGELFF
>TRBD1|once|TRBJ1-1|TRBV7-8
TGTGCCAGCAGCTTGAAGAGGACAGGGGTCACTGAAGCTTTCTTT
CASSLKRTGVTEAFF
>.|.|TRBJ1-2|TRBV28
TGTGCCAGCAGTCCTATCGAGTCAAACTATGGCTACACCTTC
CASSPIESNYGYTF
>TRBD2|.|TRBJ2-5|TRBV18
TGTGCCAGCTCACCAAGCGGGGGGGGAGAGACCCAGTACTTC
CASSPSGGGETQYF
>TRBD1|.|TRBJ1-1|TRBV7-8
TGTGCCAGCAGCTTAGTTCTCCCGGGACAGTACAACACTGAAGCTTTCTTT
CASSLVLPGQYNTEAFF
>.|few|TRBJ2-1|TRBV14
TGTGCCAGCAGCCAAGACCGACAATGGGAGCAGTTCTTC
CASSQDRQWEQFF
>.|.|TRBJ1-3|TRBV9
TGTGCCAGCAGCGCCCGGGATGCCGCTGGAAACACCATATATTTT
CASSARDAAGNTIYF
>TRBD2|.|TRBJ2-7|TRBV27
TGTGCCAGCAGTCCTGTAAGCGGGGGGGGTGCATACGAGCAGTACTTC
CASSPVSGGGAYEQYF
>TRBD1|.|TRBJ1-2|TRBV28
TGTGCCAGCAGCCCGGACAGGGGAATCTATGGCTACACCTTC
CASSPDRGIYGYTF
>.|.|TRBJ2-1|TRBV7-2
TGTGCCAGCAGCTTAGGGTTCGGGAATGAGCAGTTCTTC
CASSLGFGNEQFF
>TRBD1|.|TRBJ1-2|TRBV18
TGTGCCAGCTCACCAATCGGGACAGGGGGCGACTATGGCTACACCTTC
CASSPIGTGGDYGYTF
>TRBD1|.|TRBJ2-2|TRBV7-9
TGTGCCAGCAGCTTAATTAGGACAGGGAACACCGGGGAGCTGTTTTTT
CASSLIRTGNTGELFF
>.|.|TRBJ2-3|TRBV6-4
TGTGCCAGCAGTGCTTCCGGGGGCACAGATACGCAGTATTTT
CASSASGGTDTQYF
>.|.|TRBJ2-5|TRBV2
TGTGCCAGCAGTGAGTCCCGGGAGACCCAGTACTTC
CASSESRETQYF